This TCR beta chain appears in the sequencing data of a study of Ad26.COV2.S vaccination and SARS-CoV-2 variants. Treatment given: about 20 received Ad26.COV2.S at low or high dose, single or two shots; several received placebo; per-sample allocation not given. At day 63 after the first vaccine or placebo injection, samples were drawn. Points from the study as a whole: With respect to non-spike TCR breadth, vaccine and placebo recipients were similar.

This clone was observed a handful of times. Antigen unknown. The V end was cut by 4 bases, the J end by 7 bases, with 10 bases between. There are 12 residues in the CDR3. CDR1 is MNHEY, CDR2 SVGAGI, per germline. Repertoires were generated with immunoSEQ multiplex PCR, while TCRdb's copy carries only in-frame clones and drops some. The data hold 300,000 to 350,000 clones, with about nine tenths observed a single time. The chain joins TRBV6-5 to TRBJ1-1, with TRBD1 as a possible D gene (6 bases). The sequencing used peripheral blood, collected in a trial of Ad26.COV2.S vaccine versus placebo. The receptor's source is a person aged 18-60 years who received the Ad26.COV2.S COVID-19 vaccine or a placebo. In DNA, the CDR3 is TGTGCCAGCAGTTTACAGGGAGATGAAGCTTTCTTT. Protein sequence: CASSLQGDEAFF.